The clone carrying this TCR beta chain was counted a few times. The data derive from a study of early T cells in non-severe SARS-CoV-2 infection. TCRdb re-analysed the 5' RACE reads in MiXCR, keeping a single row per CDR3 protein. The sample records around 61,000 distinct CDR3 sequences, roughly 16% being singletons. Specimen: whole blood, collected at baseline. The source of this sequence is an adult who was a healthcare worker with PCR-confirmed SARS-CoV-2 infection or an uninfected control (not recorded which).

CDR3 residues: CASSLSGRAFEQYF. The DNA of the CDR3 is TGTGCCAGCTCACTGAGCGGGAGGGCCTTCGAGCAGTACTTC. This chain links TRBV18 with TRBJ2-7, with 10 bases lining up with TRBD2. Germline V gene lookup returns CDR1 KGHSH and CDR2 LQKENI. The junction had 6 bases not matched to a gene; V was cut back by 4 bases and J by 6 bases. This CDR3 has 14 amino acids.